This T cell receptor (beta chain) was retrieved from a study of early T cells in non-severe SARS-CoV-2 infection. Background on the study: RNA in bulk from unsorted whole blood was sequenced, and chains were unpaired.

Unique molecular identifiers were affixed to single, distinct cDNA molecules. TCRdb passed the 5' RACE reads through MiXCR, listing each CDR3 protein once. The sample comprises around 77,000 distinct CDR3 sequences, around 9.1% of which are singletons, and less than 10% rests with the top ten. This clonotype was counted many times. This specimen consisted of whole blood, obtained at baseline. The TCR comes from an adult who was a healthcare worker with PCR-confirmed SARS-CoV-2 infection or an uninfected control (not recorded which).

In DNA, the CDR3 is TGCGCCAGCAGCTTGAATTTCAGGGGGCTGAACACTGAAGCTTTCTTT. The encoded protein is CASSLNFRGLNTEAFF. V and J are TRBV5-1 and TRBJ1-1, with 8 bases aligning to TRBD1. Germline V gene sequence: CDR1 SGHRS, CDR2 YFSETQ. The trim removed 1 base at V and 0 bases at J, leaving 5 bases unmatched. The CDR3 is 16 amino acids.